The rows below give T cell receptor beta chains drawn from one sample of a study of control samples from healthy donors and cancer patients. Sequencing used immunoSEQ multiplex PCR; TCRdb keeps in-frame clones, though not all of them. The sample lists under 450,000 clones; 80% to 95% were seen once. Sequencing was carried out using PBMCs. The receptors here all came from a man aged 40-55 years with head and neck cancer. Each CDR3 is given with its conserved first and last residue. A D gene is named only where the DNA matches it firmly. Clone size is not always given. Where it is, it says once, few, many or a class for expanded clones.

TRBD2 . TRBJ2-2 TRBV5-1 CASSSTSENTGELFF TGCGCCAGCAGCTCCACTAGCGAGAACACCGGGGAGCTGTTTTTT
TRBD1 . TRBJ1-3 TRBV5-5 CASSKGDSLSGNTIYF TGTGCCAGCAGCAAAGGGGACAGCCTCTCTGGAAACACCATATATTTT
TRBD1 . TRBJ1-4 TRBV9 CASSTRTGVDEKLFF TGTGCCAGCAGCACAAGGACAGGGGTGGATGAAAAACTGTTTTTT
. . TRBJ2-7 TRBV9 CASSVVAGALEQYF TGTGCCAGCAGCGTAGTTGCAGGAGCCCTCGAGCAGTACTTC
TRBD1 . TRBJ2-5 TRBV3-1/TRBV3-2 CASSTHRGETQYF TGTGCCAGCAGCACTCACAGGGGAGAGACCCAGTACTTC
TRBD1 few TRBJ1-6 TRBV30 CASTGAGGIRYSPLHF TGTGCCTCCACAGGGGCAGGGGGCATCAGATACTCACCCCTCCACTTT
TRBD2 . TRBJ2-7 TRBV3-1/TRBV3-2 CASSPRLGREGREQYF TGTGCCAGCAGCCCCCGTCTCGGTCGGGAGGGCCGTGAGCAGTACTTC
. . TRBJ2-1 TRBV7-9 CASSLDPGGGYNEQFF TGTGCCAGCAGCTTAGATCCGGGTGGTGGGTACAATGAGCAGTTCTTC
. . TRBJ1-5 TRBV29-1 CSVYLDSNQPQHF TGCAGCGTCTACCTAGATTCAAATCAGCCCCAGCATTTT
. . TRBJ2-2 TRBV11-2 CASSLDLMNTGELFF TGTGCCAGCAGCTTAGACTTAATGAACACCGGGGAGCTGTTTTTT
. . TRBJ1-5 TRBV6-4 CASSVAGGNQPQHF TGTGCCAGCAGTGTGGCTGGGGGCAATCAGCCCCAGCATTTT
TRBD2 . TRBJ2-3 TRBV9 CASSVLTSGGSDTQYF TGTGCCAGCAGCGTCCTGACTAGCGGGGGATCTGATACGCAGTATTTT
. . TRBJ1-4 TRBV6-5 CASSPGSGEKLFF TGTGCCAGCAGCCCAGGGTCGGGTGAAAAACTGTTTTTT
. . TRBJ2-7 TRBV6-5 CASKEAGAWEQYF TGTGCCAGCAAAGAGGCAGGGGCCTGGGAGCAGTACTTC
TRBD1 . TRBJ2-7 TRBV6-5 CASRSSRDRAAEQYF TGTGCCAGCAGGTCCAGCCGGGACAGGGCGGCCGAGCAGTACTTC
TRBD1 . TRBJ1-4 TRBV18 CASSPDRGYEKLFF TGTGCCAGCTCACCGGACAGGGGTTATGAAAAACTGTTTTTT
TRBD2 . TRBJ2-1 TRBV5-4 CASSTHPGTSGYNEQFF TGTGCCAGCAGCACCCATCCCGGGACTAGCGGCTACAATGAGCAGTTCTTC
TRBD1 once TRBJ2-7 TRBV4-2 CASSPGTGATYEQYF TGTGCCAGCAGCCCCGGGACAGGGGCTACCTACGAGCAGTACTTC
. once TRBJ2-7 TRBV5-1 CASSPLGGPPYEQYF TGCGCCAGCAGCCCCCTAGGGGGACCCCCCTACGAGCAGTACTTC
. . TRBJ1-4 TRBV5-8 CASSFGSTGPNEKLFF TGTGCCAGCAGCTTCGGGTCTACAGGACCTAATGAAAAACTGTTTTTT
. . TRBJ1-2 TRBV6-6 CASSYEDNYGYTF TGTGCCAGCAGTTACGAGGACAACTATGGCTACACCTTC
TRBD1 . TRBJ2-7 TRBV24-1 CATSDNRDRVDEQYF TGTGCCACCAGTGATAACCGGGACAGGGTCGACGAGCAGTACTTC
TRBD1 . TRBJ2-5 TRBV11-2 CASSLDIRGQRETQYF TGTGCCAGCAGCTTAGATATTAGGGGGCAAAGAGAGACCCAGTACTTC
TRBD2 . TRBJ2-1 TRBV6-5 CASSYFGLAGEQFF TGTGCCAGCAGTTACTTTGGACTAGCGGGGGAGCAGTTCTTC
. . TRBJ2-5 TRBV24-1 CATSDSSLETQYF TGTGCCACCAGTGATAGTAGCCTAGAGACCCAGTACTTC
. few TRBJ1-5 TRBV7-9 CASSPSGSNQPQHF TGTGCCAGCAGCCCCAGCGGTAGCAATCAGCCCCAGCATTTT
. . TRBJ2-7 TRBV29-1 CSVVKGVEQYF TGCAGCGTTGTAAAGGGAGTGGAGCAGTACTTC
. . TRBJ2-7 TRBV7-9 CASSSAAYEQYF TGTGCCAGCAGCTCGGCAGCCTACGAGCAGTACTTC
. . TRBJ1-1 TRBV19 CASNSGGAGTEAFF TGTGCCAGTAATTCTGGGGGCGCGGGCACTGAAGCTTTCTTT
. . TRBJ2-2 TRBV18 CASSPRGVALNTGELFF TGTGCCAGCTCACCACGGGGGGTAGCCCTGAACACCGGGGAGCTGTTTTTT
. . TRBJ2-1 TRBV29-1 CSVGREAGVYNEQFF TGCAGCGTTGGCCGGGAGGCAGGGGTTTACAATGAGCAGTTCTTC
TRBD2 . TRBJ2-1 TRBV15 CATSRVAGRNEQFF TGTGCCACCAGCAGAGTAGCGGGGCGCAATGAGCAGTTCTTC
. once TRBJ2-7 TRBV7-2 CASSYRDGMEQYF TGTGCCAGCAGCTACCGGGACGGAATGGAGCAGTACTTC
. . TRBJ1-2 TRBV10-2 CASSESASQPGNGYTF TGCGCCAGCAGTGAGTCGGCGAGCCAACCTGGGAATGGCTACACCTTC
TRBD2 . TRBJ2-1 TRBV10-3 CAIRSGTSYNEQFF TGTGCCATCAGATCCGGGACTAGTTACAATGAGCAGTTCTTC
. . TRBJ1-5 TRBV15 CATSRETDQPQHF TGTGCCACCAGCAGAGAGACAGATCAGCCCCAGCATTTT
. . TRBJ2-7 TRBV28 CASSFWGFEQYF TGTGCCAGCAGTTTTTGGGGGTTCGAGCAGTACTTC
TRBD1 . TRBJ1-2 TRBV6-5 CASSYYQGANYGYTF TGTGCCAGCAGTTACTATCAGGGGGCGAACTATGGCTACACCTTC
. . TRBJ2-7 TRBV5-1 CASSLTSQTSYEQYF TGCGCCAGCAGCTTAACAAGCCAAACCTCCTACGAGCAGTACTTC
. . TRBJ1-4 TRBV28 CASSPITQGPRELFF TGTGCCAGCAGTCCTATAACACAGGGACCAAGGGAACTGTTTTTT
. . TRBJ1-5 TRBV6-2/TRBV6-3 CASSYIRGGGGNQPQHF TGTGCCAGCAGTTACATTCGAGGCGGAGGGGGCAATCAGCCCCAGCATTTT
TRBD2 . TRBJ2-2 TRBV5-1 CPSSFLAGGNTGELFF TGCCCCAGCAGCTTTCTAGCGGGGGGGAACACCGGGGAGCTGTTTTTT
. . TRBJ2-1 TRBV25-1 CASSEYSLNEQFF TGTGCCAGCAGTGAATATTCGTTAAATGAGCAGTTCTTC
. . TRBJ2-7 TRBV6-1 CASSDLAYSYEQYF TGTGCCAGCAGTGATCTCGCATATTCCTACGAGCAGTACTTC
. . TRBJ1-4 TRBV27 CATATLLMEKLFF TGTGCCACCGCGACCCTTTTAATGGAAAAACTGTTTTTT
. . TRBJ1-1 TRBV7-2 CASTTVGGLTEAFF TGTGCCAGCACAACCGTCGGGGGCTTAACTGAAGCTTTCTTT
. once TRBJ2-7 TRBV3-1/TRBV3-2 CASSQAGSHATYEQYF TGTGCCAGCAGCCAGGCGGGCAGCCACGCCACCTACGAGCAGTACTTC
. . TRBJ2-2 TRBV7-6 CASSRGTTNTGELFF TGTGCCAGCAGCCGAGGGACCACGAACACCGGGGAGCTGTTTTTT
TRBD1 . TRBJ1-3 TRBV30 CAWNPQGLGSGNTIYF TGTGCCTGGAATCCACAGGGGTTAGGCTCTGGAAACACCATATATTTT
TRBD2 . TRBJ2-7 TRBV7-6 CASSLTVASGGFNREQYF TGTGCCAGCAGCTTAACGGTTGCTTCGGGAGGGTTCAACCGCGAGCAGTACTTC
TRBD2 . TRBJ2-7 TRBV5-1 CASRKTSGGDPYEQYF TGCGCCAGCAGGAAAACTAGCGGGGGGGACCCCTACGAGCAGTACTTC
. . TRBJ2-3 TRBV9 CASSVEGPSSTDTQYF TGTGCCAGCAGCGTAGAAGGGCCATCTAGCACAGATACGCAGTATTTT
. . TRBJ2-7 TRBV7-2 CASSPSATALHEQYF TGTGCCAGCAGCCCAAGTGCTACGGCATTACACGAGCAGTACTTC
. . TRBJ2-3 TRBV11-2 CASSLRTDTQYF TGTGCCAGCAGCTTAAGAACAGATACGCAGTATTTT
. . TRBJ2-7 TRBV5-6 CASSRWRGEAYEQYF TGTGCCAGCAGCCGATGGCGAGGGGAAGCGTACGAGCAGTACTTC
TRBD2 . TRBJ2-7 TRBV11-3 CASSLSGGPSYEQYF TGTGCCAGCAGCTTAAGCGGGGGCCCCTCCTACGAGCAGTACTTC
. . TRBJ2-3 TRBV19 CASSIGSASEWTTDTQYF TGTGCCAGTAGTATTGGTAGCGCATCTGAGTGGACCACAGATACGCAGTATTTT
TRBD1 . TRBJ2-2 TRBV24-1 CATSDSGQGKNTGELFF TGTGCCACCAGTGATTCCGGACAGGGGAAAAACACCGGGGAGCTGTTTTTT
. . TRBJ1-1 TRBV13 CASSFRVPTEAFF TGTGCCAGCAGCTTTCGGGTACCCACTGAAGCTTTCTTT
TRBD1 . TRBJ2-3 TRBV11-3 CASSLGGQGDLWSVDTQYF TGTGCCAGCAGCTTAGGTGGACAGGGGGATTTATGGTCTGTAGATACGCAGTATTTT